A selection of T cell receptor beta chains follows, all from one sample in a study of OX40 agonist ivuxolimab in advanced cancers. Measured with immunoSEQ multiplex PCR; TCRdb has only the in-frame clones, and not every one. The table has about 79,000 clones, about 92% seen once; the top ten hold approximately 0.5%. Sequenced material: CD4+ or CD8+ T cells sorted from blood, taken in a trial of the OX40 agonist ivuxolimab. Receptors originate from an adult with an advanced solid tumor such as melanoma, head and neck, liver or kidney cancer. Each CDR3 is given without its conserved first and last residue. The order of the fields is J gene, V gene, clone size, CDR3 protein. For some rows the clone size is stated as once, few or many, or as a class when expanded; others skip it.

j_gene: TRBJ1-2
v_gene: TRBV5-4
abundance: NA
CDR3aa: ASSMDRPAGGYT

j_gene: TRBJ1-2
v_gene: TRBV18
abundance: NA
CDR3aa: ASSLRTGETSGYT

j_gene: TRBJ2-7
v_gene: TRBV5-4
abundance: NA
CDR3aa: ASSLGQVNEQY

j_gene: TRBJ2-2
v_gene: TRBV7-6
abundance: NA
CDR3aa: ASTQTSAGELF

j_gene: TRBJ1-4
v_gene: TRBV28
abundance: NA
CDR3aa: ASRGQLNEKLF

j_gene: TRBJ2-1
v_gene: TRBV18
abundance: NA
CDR3aa: ASSQNGQNNEQF

j_gene: TRBJ2-3
v_gene: TRBV19
abundance: NA
CDR3aa: ASSLRQGLDAQY

j_gene: TRBJ2-2
v_gene: TRBV6-5
abundance: NA
CDR3aa: ASSYLTWTNTGELF

j_gene: TRBJ1-1
v_gene: TRBV7-2
abundance: NA
CDR3aa: ASSLEGGADTEAF

j_gene: TRBJ2-7
v_gene: TRBV6-5
abundance: NA
CDR3aa: ASSFQGPNYEQY

j_gene: TRBJ2-3
v_gene: TRBV29-1
abundance: few
CDR3aa: SVGGTARSDTQY

j_gene: TRBJ2-3
v_gene: TRBV11-3
abundance: NA
CDR3aa: ASSSPGGPTDTQY

j_gene: TRBJ2-1
v_gene: TRBV6-5
abundance: NA
CDR3aa: ASSYPSSNEQF

j_gene: TRBJ2-7
v_gene: TRBV21-1
abundance: once
CDR3aa: ASSKARAATTYEQY

j_gene: TRBJ1-3
v_gene: TRBV30
abundance: NA
CDR3aa: AWSEGTVGNTIY

j_gene: TRBJ1-4
v_gene: TRBV6-5
abundance: NA
CDR3aa: ASRRANEKLF

j_gene: TRBJ1-4
v_gene: TRBV5-4
abundance: few
CDR3aa: ASSLPGQGSEKLF

j_gene: TRBJ2-2
v_gene: TRBV25-1
abundance: NA
CDR3aa: ASREEGTGTGELF

j_gene: TRBJ1-2
v_gene: TRBV5-4
abundance: NA
CDR3aa: ASSSQGAYGYT

j_gene: TRBJ2-7
v_gene: TRBV30
abundance: NA
CDR3aa: AWSEVDYEQY

j_gene: TRBJ1-2
v_gene: TRBV6-6
abundance: NA
CDR3aa: ASSYSDSNYGYT

j_gene: TRBJ2-1
v_gene: TRBV7-2
abundance: NA
CDR3aa: ASSSGPTFEQF